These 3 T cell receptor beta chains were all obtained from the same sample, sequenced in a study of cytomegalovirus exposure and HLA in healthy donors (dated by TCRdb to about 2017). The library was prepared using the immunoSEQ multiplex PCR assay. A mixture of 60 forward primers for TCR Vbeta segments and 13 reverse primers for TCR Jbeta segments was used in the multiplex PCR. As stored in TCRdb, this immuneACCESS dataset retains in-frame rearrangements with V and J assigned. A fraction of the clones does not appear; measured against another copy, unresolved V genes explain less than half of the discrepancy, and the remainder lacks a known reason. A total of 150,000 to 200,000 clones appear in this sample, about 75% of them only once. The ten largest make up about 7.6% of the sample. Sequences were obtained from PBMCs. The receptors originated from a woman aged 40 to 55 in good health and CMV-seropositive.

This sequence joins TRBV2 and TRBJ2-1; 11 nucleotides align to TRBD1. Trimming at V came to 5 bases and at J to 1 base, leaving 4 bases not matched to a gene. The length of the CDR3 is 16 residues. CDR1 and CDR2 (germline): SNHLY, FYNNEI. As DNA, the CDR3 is TGTGCCAGCAGTCCCGGGACAGGGGGGTCCTACAATGAGCAGTTCTTC. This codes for CASSPGTGGSYNEQFF.

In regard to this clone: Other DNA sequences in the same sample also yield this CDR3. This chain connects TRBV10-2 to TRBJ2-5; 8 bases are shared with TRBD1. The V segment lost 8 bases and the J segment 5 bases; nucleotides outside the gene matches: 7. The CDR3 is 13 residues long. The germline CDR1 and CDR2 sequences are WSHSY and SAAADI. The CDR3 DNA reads TGCGCCAGCGGGGGACAGGTCCAGGAGACCCAGTACTTC. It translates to CASGGQVQETQYF.

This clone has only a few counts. The DNA of the CDR3 is TGTGCCAGCAGACCAGACCCCCGAGGGCGGAACACTGAAGCTTTCTTT. Translated: CASRPDPRGRNTEAFF. This chain joins TRBV14 and TRBJ1-1; D uncertain. Germline loops: CDR1 SGHDN, CDR2 FVKESK. V lost 6 bases and J 1 base, leaving 18 bases between the germline ends. CDR3 length: 16 amino acids.